One sample yielded the 31 T cell receptor beta chains listed below, sequenced in a study of cytomegalovirus exposure and HLA in healthy donors. 60 Vbeta and 13 Jbeta primers were used in PCR. TCRdb keeps only in-frame clones here, not all; method: immunoSEQ multiplex PCR. The sample contains around 150,000 clones, around 80% of which appear only once. Sequencing input: PBMCs. These receptors came from a woman aged 40 to 50 in good health and CMV-seronegative.

V and J are TRBV4-2 and TRBJ1-1, with D perhaps TRBD1 (6 bases). Germline V gives CDR1 LGHNA, CDR2 YNFKEQ. This CDR3 region has 17 residues. V was shortened by 2 bases and J by 1 base, with 17 bases between the two germline ends. The CDR3 loop is CASSQTWAGAGNTEAFF. As DNA, the CDR3 is TGTGCCAGCAGCCAAACCTGGGCAGGGGCTGGGAACACTGAAGCTTTCTTT.

This clone was recorded only once. The chain has TRBV5-6 and TRBJ1-2, with 9 bases aligning to TRBD1. The CDR3 loop spans 13 amino acids. Germline loops: CDR1 SGHDT, CDR2 YYEEEE. Losses at the gene ends were 7 bases for V and 4 bases for J; bases not matched to a gene: 5. CDR3 sequence (DNA): TGTGCCAGCGACAACAGGGGGCTCTATGGCTACACCTTC. This codes for CASDNRGLYGYTF.

CDR3 residues: CASSIQGPANYGYTF. In nucleotides, the CDR3 is TGTGCCAGTAGTATTCAGGGGCCAGCTAACTATGGCTACACCTTC. The chain couples TRBV19 to TRBJ1-2; weak D call: TRBD1 (6 bases). Trimming took off 3 bases at V and 0 bases at J, with 11 bases between the two ends. Germline V gene sequence: CDR1 LNHDA, CDR2 SQIVND (reference sequence). This CDR3 region has 15 residues.

This rearrangement joins TRBV29-1 to TRBJ2-7, with D perhaps matching TRBD2 (6 bases). Germline assignment: CDR1 SQVTM and CDR2 ANQGSEA. This CDR3 has 12 amino acids. V gave up 5 bases and J gave up 6 bases, with 14 bases separating them. CDR3 bases: TGCAGCGTTCCGACTAGATTCCGCGAGCAGTACTTC. As protein: CSVPTRFREQYF.

This chain joins TRBV6-6 and TRBJ1-1; 8 bases line up with TRBD1. The CDR3 has 15 amino acids. V trimming: 1 base; J trimming: 2 bases; junction bases outside the gene matches: 3. Germline CDR1 reads MNHNY; CDR2 reads SVGAGI (reference sequence). The CDR3 region is CASSYYGQGNTEAFF. The CDR3 coding sequence is TGTGCCAGCAGTTACTACGGACAGGGCAACACTGAAGCTTTCTTT.

The rearrangement uses TRBV6-5 and TRBJ1-2; no reliable D call. The CDR3 is 13 residues long. With 6 bases removed from V and 8 bases from J, the gap between germline ends came to 16 bases. Looked up from germline, CDR1 is MNHEY and CDR2 is SVGAGI. CDR3: CASRKQRASGYTF. CDR3 sequence (DNA): TGTGCCAGCAGGAAACAGAGGGCTTCAGGCTACACCTTC.

A few counts support this clone. The chain employs TRBV28 and TRBJ2-3; 7 bases are shared with TRBD1. CDR1 is MDHEN, CDR2 SYDVKM, per germline. With 3 bases clipped from V and 1 base from J, the junction kept 4 bases outside the gene matches. The CDR3 consists of 15 residues. CDR3 sequence (DNA): TGTGCCAGCAGTTTCCTCCAGGGGGGCACAGATACGCAGTATTTT. This sequence encodes CASSFLQGGTDTQYF.

The chain joins TRBV5-1 to TRBJ2-1, with D possibly TRBD2 on 6 matching bases. The V end was cut by 4 bases, the J end by 5 bases, with 25 bases between. This CDR3 is built from 18 residues. From germline, CDR1 is SGHRS and CDR2 YFSETQ. This CDR3 reads CASSLQIADYPFNNEQFF. The DNA for the CDR3 is TGCGCCAGCAGCCTACAGATTGCGGACTACCCGTTTAACAATGAGCAGTTCTTC.

In this sample, this clone turned up a few times. This chain joins TRBV6-6 and TRBJ1-1, with a weak D call TRBD1 (5 bases). The CDR3 consists of 14 residues. Trimming cost V 0 bases and J 6 bases, with 11 bases left between them. Germline CDR1 is MNHNY and CDR2 is SVGAGI (reference sequence). CDR3 sequence: CASSYSRQGSEAFF. The CDR3 DNA follows: TGTGCCAGCAGTTACTCCCGGCAGGGATCTGAAGCTTTCTTT.

This clone was observed a few times. V usage is TRBV29-1 and J usage is TRBJ1-2; a possible D gene is TRBD1 (6 bases). The V and J ends lost 1 base and 6 bases respectively, with 12 bases between them. Germline V gene sequence: CDR1 SQVTM, CDR2 ANQGSEA. The CDR3 runs 13 residues. CDR3 loop: CSVEGTGSNGYTF. CDR3 coding DNA: TGCAGCGTTGAAGGTACAGGGTCAAATGGCTACACCTTC.

The chain couples TRBV9 to TRBJ2-1, with 8 positions matching TRBD2. Per the germline V gene, CDR1 is SGDLS and CDR2 is YYNGEE. V shed 3 bases, J shed 8 bases, and the junction held 10 bases outside the gene matches. CDR3 length equals 15 residues. This CDR3 reads CASSARGGQSDEQFF. The CDR3 DNA is TGTGCCAGCAGCGCCCGGGGGGGACAAAGTGATGAGCAGTTCTTC.

There are a few counts of this clone. This chain uses TRBV9 with TRBJ1-4; no clear D gene. The V gene's germline CDR1 is SGDLS and CDR2 YYNGEE. V was shortened by 3 bases and J by 7 bases, with 10 bases between the two germline ends. The CDR3 is made up of 13 amino acids. The CDR3 region is CASSDGSSEKLFF. Written as DNA, the CDR3 is TGTGCCAGCAGCGACGGGAGTAGTGAAAAACTGTTTTTT. Filled out from reference TRBV9 and TRBJ1-4, the complete variable domain reads DSGVTQTPKHLITATGQRVTLRCSPRSGDLSVYWYQQSLDQGLQFLIQYYNGEERAKGNILERFSAQQFPDLHSELNLSSLELGDSALYFCASSDGSSEKLFFGSGTQLSVL.

The chain uses TRBV30 and TRBJ1-4, with TRBD1 identical over 8 bases. Trimming cost V 2 bases and J 8 bases; bases outside gene matches: 10. This CDR3 contains 15 residues. Germline lookup yields CDR1 GTSNPN and CDR2 SVGIG (reference sequence). CDR3 sequence: CAWSPTGGGREKLFF. The CDR3 DNA is TGTGCCTGGAGTCCCACAGGGGGGGGAAGGGAAAAACTGTTTTTT.

The J gene is TRBJ1-2, the V gene TRBV6-4, with D maybe TRBD1 (5 bases). Trimming took off 2 bases at V and 6 bases at J, with 13 bases between the two ends. Germline CDR1 is MRHNA and CDR2 is SNTAGT. The CDR3 extends over 14 amino acids. The CDR3 spells CASSDRQGSDGYTF. The CDR3 region has the DNA TGTGCCAGCAGTGACCGGCAGGGCAGTGATGGCTACACCTTC.

This clone was detected only a few times. The chain recombines TRBV7-6 with TRBJ2-6; TRBD2 matches 14 bases. Germline CDR1 and CDR2: SGHVS and FNYEAQ. The CDR3 consists of 21 residues. J was trimmed by 0 bases and V by 4 bases; bases with no gene match: 11. The CDR3 here is CASSSYGLAGGFNSGANVLTF. The CDR3 bases are TGTGCCAGCAGCTCCTACGGACTAGCGGGAGGCTTTAACTCTGGGGCCAACGTCCTGACTTTC.

The chain uses TRBV6-5 and TRBJ2-5, with D possibly being TRBD2 (6 bases). The CDR3 has 14 amino acids. The germline V and J ends were trimmed by 2 bases and 1 base, with 8 bases remaining between them. Per germline, CDR1 MNHEY and CDR2 SVGAGI. CDR3 nucleotide sequence: TGTGCCAGCAGTTACGGCGGGATCCAAGAGACCCAGTACTTC. Its protein is CASSYGGIQETQYF.

This clone was counted between two and nine times. CDR3 sequence: CASSSSLGGYTGELFF. CDR3 nucleotides: TGTGCCAGCAGCTCCAGCCTCGGGGGGTACACCGGGGAGCTGTTTTTT. The rearrangement uses TRBV11-3 and TRBJ2-2; 7 positions match TRBD2. The V and J ends lost 4 bases and 3 bases, in that order; junction bases with no gene match: 8. CDR1 and CDR2 (germline): SGHNT, YENEEA. This CDR3 is 16 amino acids long.

The chain joins TRBV27 to TRBJ2-2, with 14 nucleotides matching TRBD2. Germline V lookup: CDR1 MNHEY, CDR2 SMNVEV (reference sequence). The J segment lost 2 bases and the V segment lost 1 base, leaving 6 bases of the junction unmatched. The CDR3 length is 19 residues. The CDR3 bases are TGTGCCAGCAGTTTATTCGGGACTAGCGGGAGCGCTAACACCGGGGAGCTGTTTTTT. Its protein is CASSLFGTSGSANTGELFF.

V and J are TRBV21-1 and TRBJ2-7; the table's TRBD1 call for D was not verified on the DNA. TRBV21-1 is given as a pseudogene. This CDR3 spans 17 amino acids. CDR3 bases: TGTGCCAGCAGCAAAGGTATCAGGGCCGAGAAGACCTACGAGCAGTACTTC. Translated: CASSKGIRAEKTYEQYF.

The chain combines TRBV29-1 with TRBJ1-5; tentative D call: TRBD1 (5 bases). Trimming stripped 0 bases from V and 11 bases from J, with 8 bases between. The germline V gene has CDR1 SQVTM and CDR2 ANQGSEA. The CDR3 covers 11 residues. CDR3 sequence: CSVEEGPAQHF. The CDR3 DNA reads as TGCAGCGTTGAAGAGGGGCCGGCCCAGCATTTT.

J is TRBJ2-1 and V is TRBV18; 11 bases match TRBD2. Germline V gene lookup returns CDR1 KGHSH and CDR2 LQKENI. The CDR3 is 15 amino acids. The V gene end was trimmed by 6 bases and the J gene end by 5 bases; junction bases not matched to a gene: 6. CDR3 region: CASSPTSGSNNEQFF. The CDR3 DNA follows: TGTGCCAGCTCGCCAACTAGCGGGAGTAACAATGAGCAGTTCTTC. Variable domain in full (rest from reference TRBV18 and TRBJ2-1): NAGVMQNPRHLVRRRGQEARLRCSPMKGHSHVYWYRQLPEEGLKFMVYLQKENIIDESGMPKERFSAEFPKEGPSILRIQQVVRGDSAAYFCASSPTSGSNNEQFFGPGTRLTVL.

This chain joins TRBV11-2 and TRBJ2-7; 8 positions match TRBD2. CDR1 SGHAT and CDR2 FQNNGV come from the germline V gene. V dropped 0 bases and J dropped 6; count of bases not matched to a gene: 7. There are 15 residues in the CDR3. The CDR3 DNA is TGTGCCAGCAGCTTAGAGGCGGGAGGAGCAGGCGAGCAGTACTTC. This translates into CASSLEAGGAGEQYF.

The V call is TRBV9, the J call TRBJ1-1; the D is unclear. This CDR3 contains 13 residues. CDR1 is SGDLS, CDR2 YYNGEE, per germline. V lost 0 bases and J 4 bases, leaving 7 bases between the germline ends. CDR3 sequence reads: CASSVDSFTEAFF. CDR3 sequence (DNA): TGTGCCAGCAGCGTAGACAGCTTCACTGAAGCTTTCTTT.

V and J are TRBV9 and TRBJ2-1, with 8 bases aligning to TRBD2. The junction had 15 bases not matched to a gene; V was cut back by 1 base and J by 6 bases. Germline assignment: CDR1 SGDLS and CDR2 YYNGEE. This CDR3 has 18 amino acids. As DNA, the CDR3 is TGTGCCAGCAGCGTACGGGAGGGGGGAGTTGGGAGGGCCAATGAGCAGTTCTTC. It is translated as CASSVREGGVGRANEQFF.

The chain has TRBV11-3 and TRBJ2-7; TRBD1 aligns across 8 bases. The CDR3 has 15 amino acids. Trimming removed 3 bases from V and 4 bases from J; junction bases left unmatched: 8. The V gene's germline CDR1 is SGHNT and CDR2 YENEEA. This CDR3 reads CASSFSSGGVYEQYF. The CDR3 DNA follows: TGTGCCAGCAGCTTCTCCTCAGGGGGCGTGTACGAGCAGTACTTC.

The genes are TRBV5-1 and TRBJ2-7; 11 bases align to TRBD2. Trimming cost V 4 bases and J 3 bases; bases outside gene matches: 9. CDR3 size: 16 residues. Germline loops: CDR1 SGHRS, CDR2 YFSETQ. The CDR3 spells CASSQTRGTSGYEQYF. The CDR3 DNA reads TGCGCCAGCAGCCAGACGCGTGGGACTAGCGGCTACGAGCAGTACTTC.

The chain recombines TRBV7-9 with TRBJ2-1; D remains unclear. Germline V gene sequence: CDR1 SEHNR, CDR2 FQNEAQ (reference sequence). This CDR3 is built from 13 residues. V lost 5 bases and J 4 bases, leaving 9 bases between the germline ends. The CDR3 is CASSPSEYNEQFF. Written as DNA, the CDR3 is TGTGCCAGCAGCCCCTCGGAGTACAATGAGCAGTTCTTC.

The rearrangement uses TRBV28 and TRBJ1-6, with D perhaps TRBD1 (5 bases). Per the germline V gene, CDR1 is MDHEN and CDR2 is SYDVKM. V lost 8 bases, J lost 6 bases, and 11 bases lay in between. This CDR3 comprises 13 residues. The CDR3 DNA reads as TGTGCCAGCGGAACAGGCTTTAATTCACCCCTCCACTTT. Translation gives CASGTGFNSPLHF.

This sequence joins TRBV2 and TRBJ1-2, with D perhaps matching TRBD1 (5 bases). The CDR3 covers 14 residues. The V gene lost 0 bases and the J gene lost 4 bases, with 9 bases spanning the gap. Per germline, CDR1 SNHLY and CDR2 FYNNEI. The CDR3 is CASSEAGDGYGYTF. DNA for the CDR3: TGTGCCAGCAGTGAAGCAGGGGATGGCTATGGCTACACCTTC.

A word on this clone: One end of the junction varies from germline; a read error may be responsible. The rearrangement links TRBV7-9 to TRBJ2-7; TRBD1 aligns across 8 bases. Germline V gene sequence: CDR1 SEHNR, CDR2 FQNEAQ (reference sequence). This CDR3 contains 12 residues. In DNA, the CDR3 is TGTGCCAGCAGCTTAGACAGGGGGTATGGGGAATTC. This gives the protein CASSLDRGYGEF.

For this clone: Mismatch with germline at one junction end may stem from a read error. The chain uses TRBV5-6 and TRBJ1-2; D unclear. The CDR3 contains 9 residues. Germline assignment: CDR1 SGHDT and CDR2 YYEEEE. The CDR3 DNA is TGTGCCAGCAGACCCGGCGGATCCTTC. Its protein is CASRPGGSF.